This is a list of T cell receptor beta chains from one sample in a study of vaccination and CD4 T cells after COVID-19. Antigens for these TCRs are unknown. TCRdb processed the PCR reads anew with MiXCR; each CDR3 protein has one entry. The profile shows around 15,000 distinct CDR3 sequences, about 50% of them singletons. The starting material was CD4+ T cells from blood, cultured in vitro, obtained about 7 months after SARS-CoV-2 vaccination. All receptors derive from a human donor who had recovered from COVID-19. The conserved cysteine and the conserved F or W are not part of the CDR3 here.

cdr3_aa v_call cdr3_length
ASRNRQASYEQY TRBV6-1 12
SARDVGWGEAF TRBV20-1 11
RDTDYRGRVLAGDIQY TRBV20-1 16
SARGLGVNYGYT TRBV20-1 12
ASSVRAPAAGELF TRBV6-1 13
SAADTGTGSPLH TRBV20-1 12
ASSSGLAGSDTQY TRBV6-4 13
ASSLGGGFFNEQF TRBV5-4 13
ASSLQPYGEQY TRBV11-2 11
ASSRGSPTGRSYEQY TRBV21-1 15
SAVYRGPSDTQY TRBV20-1 12
SARDRQGTNYGYT TRBV20-1 13
SARGTGGTDTQY TRBV20-1 12
ASSFRAGGKGNQPQH TRBV6-5 15
SANIATGANVLT TRBV20-1 12
SAAGSNYGYT TRBV20-1 10
ASSGGDRGDRETQY TRBV4-2 14
SARGQGGKTEAF TRBV20-1 12
ATSRGATSGSTDTQY TRBV15 15
ATSVWVQETQY TRBV15 11
ASSTDQTGSGYT TRBV12-3/TRBV12-4 12
ASSLGWGTEAF TRBV7-6 11
ASRSGQWSNQPQH TRBV6-1 13
ASSYFRLSNQPQH TRBV6-2/TRBV6-3 13
ASSIRMGGISTDTQY TRBV7-2 15
ASMEAGLAGVGVEQF TRBV27 15
ASRGLAGDSSYNEQF TRBV6-1 15
ASPNYSNQPQH TRBV21-1 11
SARGGRQANTEAF TRBV20-1 13
ASSFPPGQGSYNEQF TRBV7-9 15
ASSRTSGTDTQY TRBV6-1 12
SARRPGLALEQF TRBV20-1 12
ATSDPKESEQF TRBV24-1 11
ASSPKRGGLPGELF TRBV7-8 14
ASSLARWQGYEQY TRBV7-2 13
ATSRGGTQAYEQY TRBV15 13
ASSLGGNYNEQF TRBV11-2 12
ASSRLNPGQGGRNYGYT TRBV7-9 17
SARPGQFYEQY TRBV20-1 11
ASSPDNYNEQF TRBV12-3/TRBV12-4 11
ATSRPSYGGSADTQY TRBV15 15
ASRLGGRGTDTQY TRBV12-2 13
ATSDSKTSGETQY TRBV24-1 13
ASSPPWGLGTEAF TRBV6-2/TRBV6-3 13